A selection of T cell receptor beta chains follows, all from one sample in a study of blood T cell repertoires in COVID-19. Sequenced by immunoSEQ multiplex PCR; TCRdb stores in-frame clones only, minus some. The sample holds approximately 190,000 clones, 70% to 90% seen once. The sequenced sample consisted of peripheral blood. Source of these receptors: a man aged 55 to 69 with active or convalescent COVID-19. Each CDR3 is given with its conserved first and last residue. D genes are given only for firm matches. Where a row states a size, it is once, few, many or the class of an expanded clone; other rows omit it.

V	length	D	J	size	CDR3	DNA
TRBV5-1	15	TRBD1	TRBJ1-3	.	CASSAGQGGGNTIYF	TGCGCCAGCAGCGCGGGACAGGGAGGCGGAAACACCATATATTTT
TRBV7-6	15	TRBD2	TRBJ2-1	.	CASSSAGSSYNEQFF	TGTGCCAGCAGCTCAGCGGGGAGCTCCTACAATGAGCAGTTCTTC
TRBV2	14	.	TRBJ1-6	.	CASVWGRGNSPLHF	TGTGCCAGCGTCTGGGGGCGAGGGAATTCACCCCTCCACTTT
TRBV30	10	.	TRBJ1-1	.	CAGGSTEAFF	TGTGCGGGGGGGTCGACCGAAGCTTTCTTT
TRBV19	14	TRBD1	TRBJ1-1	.	CAIKSGTGDTEAFF	TGTGCCATCAAATCCGGGACAGGGGACACTGAAGCTTTCTTT
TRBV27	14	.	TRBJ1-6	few	CASSPGKEGSPLHF	TGTGCCAGCAGTCCAGGGAAGGAAGGCTCACCCCTCCACTTT
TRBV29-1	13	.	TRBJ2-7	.	CSVDGGSSYEQYF	TGCAGCGTTGATGGGGGGAGCTCCTACGAGCAGTACTTC
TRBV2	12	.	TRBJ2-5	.	CASTREQETQYF	TGTGCCAGCACCAGGGAACAAGAGACCCAGTACTTC
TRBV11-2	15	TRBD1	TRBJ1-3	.	CASSPGTANRNTIYF	TGTGCCAGCAGCCCAGGGACAGCCAACCGGAACACCATATATTTT
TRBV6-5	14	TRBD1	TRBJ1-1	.	CASPRQGVGTEAFF	TGTGCCAGCCCAAGACAGGGAGTAGGCACTGAAGCTTTCTTT
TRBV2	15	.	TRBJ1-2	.	CASSELGRGPYGYTF	TGTGCCAGCAGTGAATTAGGCAGGGGCCCTTATGGCTACACCTTC
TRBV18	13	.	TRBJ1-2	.	CASSTGPNYGYTF	TGTGCCAGCTCAACAGGCCCTAACTATGGCTACACCTTC
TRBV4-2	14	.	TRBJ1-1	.	CASSQAGRPLEAFF	TGTGCCAGCAGCCAAGCAGGGAGGCCGCTTGAAGCTTTCTTT
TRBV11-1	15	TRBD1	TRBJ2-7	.	CASSQDRGFFYEQYF	TGTGCCAGCAGTCAGGACAGGGGTTTTTTCTACGAGCAGTACTTC
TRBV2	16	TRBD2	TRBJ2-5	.	CASNYGTSGVSETQYF	TGTGCCAGCAACTACGGGACTAGCGGTGTGAGTGAGACCCAGTACTTC
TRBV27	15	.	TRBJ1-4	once	CASSPTGSSNEKLFF	TGTGCCAGCAGTCCAACAGGGTCCTCGAATGAAAAACTGTTTTTT
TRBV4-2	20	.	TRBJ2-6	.	CASSQPPVSGSYSGANVLTF	TGTGCCAGCAGCCAACCCCCGGTGAGCGGATCCTACTCTGGGGCCAACGTCCTGACTTTC
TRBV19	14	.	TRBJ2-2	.	CASSGRGNTGELFF	TGTGCCAGTAGCGGGCGGGGTAACACCGGGGAGCTGTTTTTT
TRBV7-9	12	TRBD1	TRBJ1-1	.	CASSLEDRKAFF	TGTGCCAGCAGCTTAGAGGACAGGAAGGCTTTCTTT
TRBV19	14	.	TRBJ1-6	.	CASSRTDNNSPLHF	TGTGCCAGTAGTAGGACGGACAATAATTCACCCCTCCACTTT
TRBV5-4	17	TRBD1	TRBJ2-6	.	CASSSGDRSSGANVLTF	TGTGCCAGCAGCTCGGGGGACAGGAGCTCTGGGGCCAACGTCCTGACTTTC
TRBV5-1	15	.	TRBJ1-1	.	CASSLEDSQNTEAFF	TGCGCCAGCAGCTTGGAAGACAGCCAAAACACTGAAGCTTTCTTT
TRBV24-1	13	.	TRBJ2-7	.	CATSGTGKYEQYF	TGTGCCACCAGTGGCACAGGGAAGTACGAGCAGTACTTC
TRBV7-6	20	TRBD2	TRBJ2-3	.	CASSFSPPASTSGKTDTQYF	TGTGCCAGCAGCTTTTCCCCTCCAGCCTCGACTAGCGGGAAGACAGATACGCAGTATTTT
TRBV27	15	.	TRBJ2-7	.	CASTIMGGGSYEQYF	TGTGCCAGCACTATAATGGGAGGGGGTTCCTACGAGCAGTACTTC
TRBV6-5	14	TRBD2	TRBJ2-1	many	CASCRTSGGNEQFF	TGTGCCAGCTGCCGGACTAGCGGGGGCAATGAGCAGTTCTTC
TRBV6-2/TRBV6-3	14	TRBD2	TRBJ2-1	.	CASSISGGGNEQFF	TGTGCCAGCAGCATTAGCGGGGGGGGGAATGAGCAGTTCTTC
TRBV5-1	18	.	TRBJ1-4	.	CASSLQATGGTTNEKLFF	TGCGCCAGCAGCCTTCAAGCTACGGGCGGGACAACTAATGAAAAACTGTTTTTT
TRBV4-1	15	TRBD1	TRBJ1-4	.	CASSRGQGSGEKLFF	TGCGCCAGCAGCCGGGGACAGGGCAGTGGTGAAAAACTGTTTTTT
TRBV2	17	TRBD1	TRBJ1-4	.	CASRGGTGLYTNEKLFF	TGTGCCAGCAGGGGCGGGACAGGGTTATATACTAATGAAAAACTGTTTTTT